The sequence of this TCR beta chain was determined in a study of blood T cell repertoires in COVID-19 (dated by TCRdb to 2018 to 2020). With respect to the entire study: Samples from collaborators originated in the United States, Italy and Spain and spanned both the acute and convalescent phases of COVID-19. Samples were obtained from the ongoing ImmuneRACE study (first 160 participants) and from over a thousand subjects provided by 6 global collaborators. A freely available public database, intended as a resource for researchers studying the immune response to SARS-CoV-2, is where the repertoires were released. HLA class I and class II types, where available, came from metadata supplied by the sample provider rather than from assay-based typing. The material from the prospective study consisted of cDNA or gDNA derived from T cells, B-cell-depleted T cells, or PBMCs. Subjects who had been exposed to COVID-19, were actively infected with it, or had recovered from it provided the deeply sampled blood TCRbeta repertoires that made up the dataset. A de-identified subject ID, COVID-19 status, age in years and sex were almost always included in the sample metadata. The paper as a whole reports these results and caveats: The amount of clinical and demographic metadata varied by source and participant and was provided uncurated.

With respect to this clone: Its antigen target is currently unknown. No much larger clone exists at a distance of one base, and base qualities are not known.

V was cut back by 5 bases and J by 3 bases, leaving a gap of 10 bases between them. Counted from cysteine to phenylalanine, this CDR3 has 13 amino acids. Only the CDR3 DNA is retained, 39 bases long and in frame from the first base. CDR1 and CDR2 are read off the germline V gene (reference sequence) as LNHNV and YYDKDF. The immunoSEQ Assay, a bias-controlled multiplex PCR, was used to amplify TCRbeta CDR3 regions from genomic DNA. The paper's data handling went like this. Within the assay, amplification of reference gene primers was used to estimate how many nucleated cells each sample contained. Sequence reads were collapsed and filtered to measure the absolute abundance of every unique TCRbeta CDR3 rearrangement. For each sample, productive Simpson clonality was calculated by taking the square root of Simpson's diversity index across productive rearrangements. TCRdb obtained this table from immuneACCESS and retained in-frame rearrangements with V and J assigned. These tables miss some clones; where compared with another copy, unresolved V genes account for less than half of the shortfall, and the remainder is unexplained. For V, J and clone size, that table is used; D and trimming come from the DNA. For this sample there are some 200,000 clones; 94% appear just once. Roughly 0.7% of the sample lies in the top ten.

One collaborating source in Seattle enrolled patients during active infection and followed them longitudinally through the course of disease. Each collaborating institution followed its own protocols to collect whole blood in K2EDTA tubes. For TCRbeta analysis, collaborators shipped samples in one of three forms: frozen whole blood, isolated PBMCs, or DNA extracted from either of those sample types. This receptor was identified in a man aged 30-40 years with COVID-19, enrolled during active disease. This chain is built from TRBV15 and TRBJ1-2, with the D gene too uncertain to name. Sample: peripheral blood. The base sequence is TGTGCCACCAGCTTAGAATTGGACTATGGCTACACCTTC. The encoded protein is CATSLELDYGYTF. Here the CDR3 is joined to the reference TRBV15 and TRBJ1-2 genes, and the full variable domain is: DAMVIQNPRYQVTQFGKPVTLSCSQTLNHNVMYWYQQKSSQAPKLLFHYYDKDFNNEADTPDNFQSRRPNTSFCFLDIRSPGLGDTAMYLCATSLELDYGYTFGSGTRLTVV.